These T cell receptor beta chains were read from a single sample in a study of T cells in Graves' hyperthyroidism and ophthalmopathy. MiXCR, applied by TCRdb to the multiplex PCR reads, yields one record per CDR3 protein. The profile shows over 550,000 distinct CDR3 sequences, over 15% of them singletons. What was sequenced was blood. The receptors stem from a woman aged 18-35 years with Graves' hyperthyroidism. Each CDR3 is given with its conserved first and last residue. D genes are given only for firm matches. Size is omitted from some rows. Given values are once, few, many or a class for expanded clones.

>NA|TRBJ2-5|13|TRBV20-1|TRBD2
TGCAGTGCAACCGGGACTAGCGGGAGGAGGGAGTACTTC
CSATGTSGRREYF
>NA|TRBJ2-7|14|TRBV4-2|NA
TGTGCCAGCAGCCAAACGATTGGGGGGTACGAGCAGTACTTC
CASSQTIGGYEQYF
>NA|TRBJ2-1|15|TRBV29-1|NA
TGCAGCGCGCCCGCGACCGCGACTAGGGGTAATGAGCAGTTCTTC
CSAPATATRGNEQFF
>NA|TRBJ2-7|16|TRBV2|TRBD1
TGTGCCAGCAGTGCTAGCGGGACAGGGGGGTCCTACGAGCAGTACTTC
CASSASGTGGSYEQYF
>NA|TRBJ1-5|14|TRBV4-3|NA
TGCGCCAGCGCGGTGGGACACAACAATCAGCCCCAGCATTTT
CASAVGHNNQPQHF
>few|TRBJ1-1|17|TRBV7-9|NA
TGTGCCAGCAGCTTTGTAAATATCGTAGGGGATGCCACTGAAGCTTTCTTT
CASSFVNIVGDATEAFF
>many|TRBJ2-1|16|TRBV12-3/TRBV12-4|TRBD2
TGTGCCAGCAGTCCATGGACTAGCGGGAGAGGGAATGAGCAGTTCTTC
CASSPWTSGRGNEQFF
>many|TRBJ2-3|14|TRBV5-1|NA
TGCGCCAGCGGTCAGGCTACTAGCACAGATACGCAGTATTTT
CASGQATSTDTQYF
>NA|TRBJ1-2|14|TRBV5-4|NA
TGTGCCAGCAGCTTGTATCGGTCACAGGATGGCTACACCTTC
CASSLYRSQDGYTF
>many|TRBJ2-5|14|TRBV12-3/TRBV12-4|NA
TGTGCCAGCAGCCTCGTACGGAGCCAAGAGACCCAGTACTTC
CASSLVRSQETQYF
>many|TRBJ2-7|14|TRBV7-9|NA
TGTGCCAGCAGCTCAAGCGGGTCCACCTACGAGCAGTACTTC
CASSSSGSTYEQYF
>NA|TRBJ2-5|16|TRBV4-2|TRBD2
TGTGCCAGCAGCCAAGAACACAGCGGGATTAAAGAGACCCAGTACTTC
CASSQEHSGIKETQYF
>many|TRBJ2-1|16|TRBV7-9|TRBD2
TGTGCCAGCAGCCCGAGAGCGGGAGCGGGCTACAATGAGCAGTTCTTC
CASSPRAGAGYNEQFF
>few|TRBJ2-7|13|TRBV15|TRBD1
TGTGCCACCAGCAGACGACAGGGGAACGAGCAGTACTTC
CATSRRQGNEQYF
>many|TRBJ1-1|15|TRBV27|NA
TGTGCCACCGGCGAAACGGGGGGCGCGCGCACTGAAGCTTTCTTT
CATGETGGARTEAFF
>NA|TRBJ2-7|16|TRBV19|TRBD2
TGTGCCAGTAGTATACTCGGACTAGCGCACCCCTACGAGCAGTACTTC
CASSILGLAHPYEQYF
>many|TRBJ2-7|14|TRBV7-2|TRBD1
TGTGCCAGCAGGTGGGGACAGCACTCCTACGAGCAGTACTTC
CASRWGQHSYEQYF
>many|TRBJ1-1|15|TRBV5-1|TRBD1
TGCGCCAGCAGCGATCCCGGGACAGCGAACACTGAAGCTTTCTTT
CASSDPGTANTEAFF